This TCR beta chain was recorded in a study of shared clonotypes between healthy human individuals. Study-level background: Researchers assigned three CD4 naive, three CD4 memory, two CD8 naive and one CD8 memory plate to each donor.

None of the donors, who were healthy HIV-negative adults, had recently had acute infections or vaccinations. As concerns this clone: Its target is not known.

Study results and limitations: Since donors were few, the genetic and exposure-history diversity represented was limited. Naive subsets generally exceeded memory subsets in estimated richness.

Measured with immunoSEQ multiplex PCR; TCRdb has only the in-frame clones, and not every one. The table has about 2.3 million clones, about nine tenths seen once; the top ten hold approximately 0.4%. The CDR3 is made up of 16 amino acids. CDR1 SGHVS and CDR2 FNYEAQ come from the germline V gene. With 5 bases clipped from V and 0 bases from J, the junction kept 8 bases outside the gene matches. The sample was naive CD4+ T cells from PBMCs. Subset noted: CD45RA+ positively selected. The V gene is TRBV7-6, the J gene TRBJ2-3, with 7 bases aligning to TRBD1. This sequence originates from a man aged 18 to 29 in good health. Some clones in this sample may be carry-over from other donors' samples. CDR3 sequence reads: CASSDIRGKSTDTQYF. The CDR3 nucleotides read TGTGCCAGCAGCGATATCAGGGGGAAAAGCACAGATACGCAGTATTTT.